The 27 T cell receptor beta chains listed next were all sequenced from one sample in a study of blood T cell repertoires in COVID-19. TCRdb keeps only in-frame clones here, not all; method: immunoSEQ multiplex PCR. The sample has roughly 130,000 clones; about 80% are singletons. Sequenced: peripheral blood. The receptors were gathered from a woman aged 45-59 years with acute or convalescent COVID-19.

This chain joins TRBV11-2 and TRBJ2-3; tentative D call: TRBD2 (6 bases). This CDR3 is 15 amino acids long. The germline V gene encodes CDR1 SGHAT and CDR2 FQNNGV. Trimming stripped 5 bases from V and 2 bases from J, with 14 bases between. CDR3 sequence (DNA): TGTGCCAGCAGCCCGGAGGGTTTTGTCACAGATACGCAGTATTTT. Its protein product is CASSPEGFVTDTQYF.

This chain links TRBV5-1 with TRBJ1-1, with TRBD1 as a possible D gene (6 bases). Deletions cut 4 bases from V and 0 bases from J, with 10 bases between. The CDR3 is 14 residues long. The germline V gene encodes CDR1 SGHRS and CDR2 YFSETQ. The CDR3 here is CASSGQSLNTEAFF. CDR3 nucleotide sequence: TGCGCCAGCAGCGGACAGTCCTTGAACACTGAAGCTTTCTTT.

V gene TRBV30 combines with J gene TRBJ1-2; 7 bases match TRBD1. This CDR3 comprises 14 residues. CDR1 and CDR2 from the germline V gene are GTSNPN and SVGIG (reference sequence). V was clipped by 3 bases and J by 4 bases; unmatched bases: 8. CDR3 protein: CAWRADRRGYGYTF. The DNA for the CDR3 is TGTGCCTGGAGGGCGGACAGGCGTGGCTATGGCTACACCTTC.

CDR3 DNA: TGTGCCAGCAGATCCGGGACAGGGGGTATCTACAATGAGCAGTTCTTC. Translating gives CASRSGTGGIYNEQFF. This rearrangement joins TRBV7-8 to TRBJ2-1; 11 nucleotides line up with TRBD1. The CDR3 length is 16 residues. The ends lost 6 bases at V and 3 bases at J; junction bases unmatched: 7. The germline V gene encodes CDR1 SGHVS and CDR2 FQNEAQ.

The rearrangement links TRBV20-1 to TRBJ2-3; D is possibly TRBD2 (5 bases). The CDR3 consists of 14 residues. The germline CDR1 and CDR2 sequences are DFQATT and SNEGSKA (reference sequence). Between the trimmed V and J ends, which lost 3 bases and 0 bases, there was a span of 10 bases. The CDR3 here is CSASGGRSTDTQYF. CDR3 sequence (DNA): TGCAGTGCTAGTGGCGGGCGGAGCACAGATACGCAGTATTTT.

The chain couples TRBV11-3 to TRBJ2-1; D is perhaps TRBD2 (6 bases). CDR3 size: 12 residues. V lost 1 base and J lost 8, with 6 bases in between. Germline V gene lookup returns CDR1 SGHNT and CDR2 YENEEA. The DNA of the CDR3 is TGTGCCAGCAGCTTAGCGGGGGATGAGCAGTTCTTC. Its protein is CASSLAGDEQFF.

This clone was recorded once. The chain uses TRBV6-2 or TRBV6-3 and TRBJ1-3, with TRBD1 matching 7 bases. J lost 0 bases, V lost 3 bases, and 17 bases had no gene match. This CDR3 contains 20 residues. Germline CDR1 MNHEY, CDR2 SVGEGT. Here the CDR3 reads CASSYFPVRKQGNSGNTIYF. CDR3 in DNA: TGTGCCAGCAGTTATTTCCCCGTTCGAAAACAGGGGAACTCTGGAAACACCATATATTTT.

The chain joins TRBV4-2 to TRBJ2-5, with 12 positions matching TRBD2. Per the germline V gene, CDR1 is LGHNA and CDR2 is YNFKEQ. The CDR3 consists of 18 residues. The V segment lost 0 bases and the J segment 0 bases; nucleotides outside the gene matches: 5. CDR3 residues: CASSQELAGGLYQETQYF. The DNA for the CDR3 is TGTGCCAGCAGCCAAGAACTAGCGGGGGGCCTGTACCAAGAGACCCAGTACTTC.

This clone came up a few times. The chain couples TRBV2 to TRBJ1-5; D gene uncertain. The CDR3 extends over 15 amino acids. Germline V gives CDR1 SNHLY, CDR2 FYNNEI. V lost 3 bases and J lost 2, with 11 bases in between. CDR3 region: CASSETAYGNQPQHF. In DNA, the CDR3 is TGTGCCAGCAGTGAGACTGCGTACGGCAATCAGCCCCAGCATTTT.

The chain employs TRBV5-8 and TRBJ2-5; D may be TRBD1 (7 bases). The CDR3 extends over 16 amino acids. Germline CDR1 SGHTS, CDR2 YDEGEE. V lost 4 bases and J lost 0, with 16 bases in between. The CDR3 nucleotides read TGTGCCAGCAGCCGCGGGACAGCTAAGTACCAAGAGACCCAGTACTTC. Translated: CASSRGTAKYQETQYF.

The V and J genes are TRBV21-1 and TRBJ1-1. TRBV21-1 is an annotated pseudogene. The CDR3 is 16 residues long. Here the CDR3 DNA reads TGTGCCAGCAGCAAAGGGGAGGGGGGTCCGAACACTGAAGCTTTCTTT. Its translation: CASSKGEGGPNTEAFF.

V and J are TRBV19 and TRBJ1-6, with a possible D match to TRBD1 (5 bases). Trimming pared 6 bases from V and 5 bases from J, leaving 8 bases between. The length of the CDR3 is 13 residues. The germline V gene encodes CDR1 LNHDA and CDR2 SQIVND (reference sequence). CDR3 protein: CASRQQDNSPLHF. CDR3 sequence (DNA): TGTGCCAGTAGGCAACAGGATAATTCACCCCTCCACTTT.

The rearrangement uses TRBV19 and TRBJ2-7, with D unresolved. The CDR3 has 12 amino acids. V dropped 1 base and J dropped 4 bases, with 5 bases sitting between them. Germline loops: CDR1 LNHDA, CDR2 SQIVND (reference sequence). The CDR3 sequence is CASSIVGYEQYF. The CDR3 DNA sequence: TGTGCCAGTAGTATAGTCGGGTACGAGCAGTACTTC.

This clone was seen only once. CDR3 amino acids: CAISESIQGNNGYTF. The CDR3, as DNA: TGTGCCATCAGTGAGTCAATACAGGGAAACAATGGCTACACCTTC. V gene TRBV10-3 combines with J gene TRBJ1-2, with a possible D match to TRBD1 (6 bases). The CDR3 loop spans 15 amino acids. V was pared by 0 bases and J by 6 bases, with 14 bases between. Looked up from germline, CDR1 is ENHRY and CDR2 is SYGVKD.

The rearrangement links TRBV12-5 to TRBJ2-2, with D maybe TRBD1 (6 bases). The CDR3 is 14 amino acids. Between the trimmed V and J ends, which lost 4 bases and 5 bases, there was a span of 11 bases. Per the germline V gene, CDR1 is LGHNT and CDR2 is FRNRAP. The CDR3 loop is CASGSGTLTGELFF. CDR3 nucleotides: TGTGCTAGTGGTTCCGGGACACTTACCGGGGAGCTGTTTTTT. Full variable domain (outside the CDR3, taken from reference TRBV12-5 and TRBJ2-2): DARVTQTPRHKVTEMGQEVTMRCQPILGHNTVFWYRQTMMQGLELLAYFRNRAPLDDSGMPKDRFSAEMPDATLATLKIQPSEPRDSAVYFCASGSGTLTGELFFGEGSRLTVL.

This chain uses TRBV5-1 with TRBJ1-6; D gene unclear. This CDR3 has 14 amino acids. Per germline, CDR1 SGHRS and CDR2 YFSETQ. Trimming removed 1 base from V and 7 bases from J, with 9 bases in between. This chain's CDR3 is CASSLSAKNSPLHF. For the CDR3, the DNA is TGCGCCAGCAGCTTGAGTGCTAAGAATTCACCCCTCCACTTT.

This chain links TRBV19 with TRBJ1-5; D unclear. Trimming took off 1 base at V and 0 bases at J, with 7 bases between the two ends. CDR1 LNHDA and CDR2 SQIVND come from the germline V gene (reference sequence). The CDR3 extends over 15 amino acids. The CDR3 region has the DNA TGTGCCAGTAGTATAGTGTCCTATAGCAATCAGCCCCAGCATTTT. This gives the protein CASSIVSYSNQPQHF.

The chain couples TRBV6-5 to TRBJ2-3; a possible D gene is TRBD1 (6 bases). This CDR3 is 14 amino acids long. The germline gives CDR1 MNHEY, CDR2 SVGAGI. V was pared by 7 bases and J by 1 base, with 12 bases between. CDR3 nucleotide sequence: TGTGCCAGCACCCCGGGACACCGCACAGATACGCAGTATTTT. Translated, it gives CASTPGHRTDTQYF.

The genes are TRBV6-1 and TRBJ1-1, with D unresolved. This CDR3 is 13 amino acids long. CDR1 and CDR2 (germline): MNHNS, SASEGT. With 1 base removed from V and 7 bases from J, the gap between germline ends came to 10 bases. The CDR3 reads CASSEVVRSEAFF. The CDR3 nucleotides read TGTGCCAGCAGTGAAGTCGTTCGTAGTGAAGCTTTCTTT.

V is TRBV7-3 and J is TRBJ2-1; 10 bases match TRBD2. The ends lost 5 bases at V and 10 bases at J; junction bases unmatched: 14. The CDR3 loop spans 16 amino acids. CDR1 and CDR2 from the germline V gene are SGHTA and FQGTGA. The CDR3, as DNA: TGTGCCAGCAGCCCAATCCCCAGCGGGGGGGCCAGGGAGCAGTTCTTC. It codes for CASSPIPSGGAREQFF.

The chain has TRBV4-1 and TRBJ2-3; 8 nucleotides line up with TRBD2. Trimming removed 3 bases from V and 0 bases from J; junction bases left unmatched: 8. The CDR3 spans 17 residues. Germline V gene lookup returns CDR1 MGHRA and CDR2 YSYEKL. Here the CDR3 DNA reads TGCGCCAGCAGCCAGAAGGACGGGGGGGTTAGCACAGATACGCAGTATTTT. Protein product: CASSQKDGGVSTDTQYF.

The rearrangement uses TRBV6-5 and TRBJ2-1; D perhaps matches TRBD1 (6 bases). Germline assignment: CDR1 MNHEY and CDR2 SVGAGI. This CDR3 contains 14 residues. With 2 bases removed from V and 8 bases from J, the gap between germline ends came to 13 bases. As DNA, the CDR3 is TGTGCCAGCAGTTACAACCTAGGGGGTGATGAGCAGTTCTTC. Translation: CASSYNLGGDEQFF.

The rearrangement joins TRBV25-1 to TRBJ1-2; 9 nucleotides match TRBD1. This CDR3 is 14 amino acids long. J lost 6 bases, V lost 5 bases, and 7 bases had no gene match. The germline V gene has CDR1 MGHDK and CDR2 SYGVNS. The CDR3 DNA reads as TGTGCCAGCAGTTGGGGACAGGGTCTTGATGGCTACACCTTC. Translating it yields CASSWGQGLDGYTF.

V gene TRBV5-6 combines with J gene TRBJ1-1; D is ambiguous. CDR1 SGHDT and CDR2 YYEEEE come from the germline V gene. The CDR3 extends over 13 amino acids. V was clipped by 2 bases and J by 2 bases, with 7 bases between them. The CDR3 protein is CASSFADNTEAFF. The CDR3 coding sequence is TGTGCCAGCAGCTTCGCGGATAACACTGAAGCTTTCTTT.

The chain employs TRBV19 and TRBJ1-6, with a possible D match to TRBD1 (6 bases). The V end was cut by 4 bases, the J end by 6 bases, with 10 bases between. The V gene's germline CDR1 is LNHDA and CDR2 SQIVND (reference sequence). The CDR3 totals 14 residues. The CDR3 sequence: CASSRSQGNSPLHF. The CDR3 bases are TGTGCCAGTAGTAGGTCACAGGGTAATTCACCCCTCCACTTT.

The DNA of the CDR3 is TGTGCCAGTAGTATCGGTGGGGGGGGGAATCAGCCCCAGCATTTT. Amino acid sequence: CASSIGGGGNQPQHF. The chain links TRBV19 to TRBJ1-5, with a possible D match to TRBD1 (5 bases). The CDR3 extends over 15 amino acids. Germline CDR1 is LNHDA and CDR2 is SQIVND (reference sequence). Trimming removed 3 bases at V and 4 bases at J, with 13 bases between.

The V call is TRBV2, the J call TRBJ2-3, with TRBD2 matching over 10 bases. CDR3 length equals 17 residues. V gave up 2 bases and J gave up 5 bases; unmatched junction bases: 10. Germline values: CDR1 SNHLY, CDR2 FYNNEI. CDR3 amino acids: CASSELRSSGGEDTQYF. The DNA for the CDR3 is TGTGCCAGCAGTGAATTGAGGTCTAGCGGGGGTGAAGATACGCAGTATTTT.